This entry concerns a single T cell receptor (beta chain). Its specificity is unknown. The sample is drawn from a study of monozygotic twins with inflammatory bowel disease. Using eight separate reactions per sample, the authors generated cDNA. A 6-nucleotide sample barcode was carried by the UMIs, which template switching added. TCRdb reprocessed the 5' RACE reads and stores each CDR3 protein as one record, lacking DNA. This sample's table has around 150,000 distinct CDR3 sequences. General study findings and limits: Healthy twins showed more clonotype sharing with others than IBD patients, especially patients with disease activity. Immunosuppressive treatments were not uniform, and this may have added variability to patient repertoires.

The CDR3 consists of 15 residues. The germline V gene has CDR1 SGHTA and CDR2 FQGTGA. Sample: blood. The sequence came from a human donor with ulcerative colitis or Crohn's disease, or a healthy co-twin of an affected twin (not recorded which). The chain has TRBV7-3 and TRBJ1-6; TCRdb picks TRBD1, but there is no DNA to check that call. CDR3 protein: CASSLTPGQGSPLHF.